This T cell receptor beta chain was captured by sequencing in a study of OX40 agonist ivuxolimab in advanced cancers. This CDR3 is 13 amino acids long. Germline-derived CDR1 and CDR2 are GTSNPN and SVGIG (reference sequence). V lost 6 bases to trimming and J lost 4 bases, with 16 bases between them. The repertoire was sequenced with immunoSEQ multiplex PCR; TCRdb's copy has only in-frame clones and lacks some. The sample lists tens of thousands of clones; around 82% were seen once. This receptor was identified in an adult with an advanced solid tumor such as melanoma, head and neck, liver or kidney cancer. J is TRBJ2-7 and V is TRBV30, with a weak D call TRBD2 (6 bases). The sample in question was CD4+ or CD8+ T cells sorted from blood, obtained in a trial of the OX40 agonist ivuxolimab. DNA for the CDR3: TGTGCCTGCCAACAACAAGCGGGTTACGAGCAGTACTTC. Its protein product is CACQQQAGYEQYF.